In this sample, the clone carrying this T cell receptor beta chain turned up once. Libraries were prepared by immunoSEQ multiplex PCR; TCRdb keeps only in-frame clonotypes and omits some of them. The table lists roughly 250,000 clones, 83% of them singletons. Germline values: CDR1 MDHEN, CDR2 SYDVKM. The V end was cut by 6 bases, the J end by 6 bases, with 17 bases between. The CDR3 sequence is 14 residues long. This specimen comes from a study of blood T cell repertoires in COVID-19. The sample consisted of peripheral blood. The clonotype comes from a human donor in a cohort sampled during active COVID-19. The rearrangement uses TRBV28 and TRBJ1-1; D possibly corresponds to TRBD1 (6 bases). CDR3 bases: TGTGCCAGCAGGAATGGACAGAATATCGCTGAAGCTTTCTTT. Amino acids: CASRNGQNIAEAFF. The full variable domain, completed using reference TRBV28 and TRBJ1-1, is DVKVTQSSRYLVKRTGEKVFLECVQDMDHENMFWYRQDPGLGLRLIYFSYDVKMKEKGDIPEGYSVSREKKERFSLILESASTNQTSMYLCASRNGQNIAEAFFGQGTRLTVV.